Following are 23 T cell receptor beta chains from one sample sequenced in a study of T-cell memory formation after mild COVID-19. TCRdb passed the 5' RACE reads through MiXCR, listing each CDR3 protein once. The data show approximately 240,000 distinct CDR3 sequences, with about 15% seen just once and approximately 3.4% held by the top ten. The specimen sequenced was PBMCs or a T cell subset sorted from them (not recorded which). The receptors were sampled from a man between 18 and 29 years old who had mild COVID-19 (a few samples of this study predate the infection). Cell type and time point are not known.

This clonotype was recorded only once. V gene TRBV5-1 combines with J gene TRBJ1-2; perhaps TRBD1 as D (5 bases). Germline V CDR1 and CDR2: SGHRS, YFSETQ. Trimming took 0 bases from V and 7 from J, leaving 13 bases between them. The CDR3 is 14 residues long. Here the CDR3 reads CASSLGGVRSGYTF. The CDR3 coding sequence is TGCGCCAGCAGCTTGGGAGGGGTAAGGTCTGGCTACACCTTC.

The chain couples TRBV25-1 to TRBJ1-2; 9 nucleotides agree with TRBD1. The J segment lost 4 bases and the V segment lost 1 base, leaving 4 bases of the junction unmatched. CDR3 size: 15 residues. Germline CDR1 and CDR2: MGHDK and SYGVNS. The CDR3 spells CASSESIQGAYGYTF. The CDR3, as DNA: TGTGCCAGCAGTGAATCCATACAGGGGGCCTATGGCTACACCTTC.

This clonotype turned up a few times. This chain connects TRBV7-9 to TRBJ1-6; TRBD1 agrees at 9 bases. Trimming removed 5 bases from V and 10 bases from J; junction bases left unmatched: 9. CDR1 and CDR2 from the germline V gene are SEHNR and FQNEAQ (reference sequence). There are 15 residues in the CDR3. The CDR3 DNA is TGTGCCAGCAGCCCCTGGGGACAGGGCTGGTCACCCCTCCACTTT. The encoded protein is CASSPWGQGWSPLHF. Based on the CDR3 plus reference TRBV7-9 and TRBJ1-6, the full variable domain is DTGVSQNPRHKITKRGQNVTFRCDPISEHNRLYWYRQTLGQGPEFLTYFQNEAQLEKSRLLSDRFSAERPKGSFSTLEIQRTEQGDSAMYLCASSPWGQGWSPLHFGNGTRLTVT.

The V gene is TRBV20-1, the J gene TRBJ1-2; no reliable D call. With 0 bases removed from V and 2 bases from J, the gap between germline ends came to 13 bases. The CDR3 contains 15 residues. CDR1 DFQATT and CDR2 SNEGSKA come from the germline V gene (reference sequence). CDR3 sequence: CSARDVGRLNYGYTF. In nucleotides, the CDR3 is TGCAGTGCTAGAGATGTGGGGAGACTGAACTATGGCTACACCTTC.

There are a few counts of this clonotype. The CDR3 DNA reads TGTGCCACCACCACCGGGGGCCAAGGGGACACTGAAGCTTTCTTT. Its translation is CATTTGGQGDTEAFF. The chain joins TRBV28 to TRBJ1-1; D possibly corresponds to TRBD1 (6 bases). Per the germline V gene, CDR1 is MDHEN and CDR2 is SYDVKM. CDR3 length equals 15 residues. V was pared by 10 bases and J by 3 bases, with 21 bases between.

This clonotype was seen a few times. The V gene is TRBV20-1, the J gene TRBJ1-2, with a tentative D call TRBD1 (6 bases). Trimming left V 1 base short and J 5 bases short, with 8 bases between. Germline V gene lookup returns CDR1 DFQATT and CDR2 SNEGSKA (reference sequence). There are 12 residues in the CDR3. The CDR3 loop is CSARGTAYGYTF. The CDR3 nucleotides read TGCAGTGCTAGAGGGACAGCTTATGGCTACACCTTC.

This clonotype was recorded many times. The V call is TRBV7-2, the J call TRBJ2-3, with D uncertain. V was trimmed by 2 bases and J by 6 bases, leaving 6 bases between them. CDR1 SGHTA and CDR2 FQGNSA come from the germline V gene. The CDR3 runs to 12 residues. The CDR3 spells CASSLSVDTQYF. The CDR3 DNA sequence: TGTGCCAGCAGCTTAAGTGTGGATACGCAGTATTTT.

The gene calls are TRBV20-1 and TRBJ2-7; weak D call: TRBD1 (5 bases). The CDR3 totals 14 residues. Germline CDR1 is DFQATT and CDR2 is SNEGSKA (reference sequence). V lost 1 base and J lost 6, with 16 bases in between. CDR3 sequence (DNA): TGCAGTGCTAGAGTACCAGGGTTGGAATCCGAGCAGTACGTC. Translation gives CSARVPGLESEQYV.

This clonotype has a handful of counts. The chain is built from TRBV20-1 and TRBJ1-4; D remains unclear. Looked up from germline, CDR1 is DFQATT and CDR2 is SNEGSKA (reference sequence). This CDR3 has 15 residues. The V end was cut by 3 bases, the J end by 2 bases, with 13 bases between. CDR3 DNA sequence: TGCAGTGCTAGCGCGGCGGATTTGACTAATGAAAAACTGTTTTTT. It is translated as CSASAADLTNEKLFF.

V is TRBV5-1 and J is TRBJ1-5; no reliable D call. The V end was cut by 1 base, the J end by 6 bases, with 14 bases between. The CDR3 length is 15 residues. From germline, CDR1 is SGHRS and CDR2 YFSETQ. CDR3: CASSLRPSEGQPQHF. In DNA, the CDR3 is TGCGCCAGCAGCTTGAGACCTTCGGAGGGTCAGCCCCAGCATTTT.

This clonotype has more than one count but fewer than ten. CDR3 in amino acids: CASTWRTGLGQPQHF. The CDR3 region has the DNA TGTGCCAGCACCTGGAGGACAGGGTTGGGTCAGCCCCAGCATTTT. The chain is built from TRBV6-1 and TRBJ1-5; 8 bases align to TRBD1. Germline CDR1 is MNHNS and CDR2 is SASEGT. Trimming took 7 bases from V and 6 from J; bases not matched to a gene: 11. The CDR3 runs 15 residues.

At least ten counts were recorded for this clonotype. This sequence joins TRBV5-1 and TRBJ2-2, with 7 bases identical to TRBD1. Germline values: CDR1 SGHRS, CDR2 YFSETQ. The CDR3 runs to 16 residues. Trimming removed 0 bases from V and 6 bases from J; junction bases left unmatched: 8. The CDR3 nucleotides read TGCGCCAGCAGCTTGGACCCGAACAGGGGCGCCGGGGAGCTGTTTTTT. Translation: CASSLDPNRGAGELFF.

V usage is TRBV18 and J usage is TRBJ1-5, with a possible D match to TRBD1 (5 bases). This CDR3 spans 17 amino acids. The ends were cut back, 3 bases at V and 8 bases at J, with 23 bases in the middle. Per the germline V gene, CDR1 is KGHSH and CDR2 is LQKENI. The CDR3 spells CASSPGLRYAGGKPQHF. The CDR3 DNA follows: TGTGCCAGCTCACCGGGGTTGAGGTACGCTGGGGGAAAGCCCCAGCATTTT.

In this sample, this clonotype turned up many times. At one end, the junction sequence differs from germline, possibly due to a read error. The chain is built from TRBV29-1 and TRBJ2-3; D gene unclear. The germline V gene has CDR1 SQVTM and CDR2 ANQGSEA. The CDR3 sequence is 13 residues long. The CDR3 nucleotides read TGCAGCGTTGTATCACATGAGAAAGATGCGCAGTATTTT. Its translation: CSVVSHEKDAQYF.

This clonotype was found a few times. CDR3 amino acids: CASSPAGVRGEQYF. In nucleotides, the CDR3 is TGTGCCAGCTCACCCGCAGGGGTTCGAGGCGAGCAGTACTTC. The V gene is TRBV18, the J gene TRBJ2-7; a possible D gene is TRBD1 (6 bases). The CDR3 covers 14 residues. The V end lost 3 bases, the J end lost 6 bases, and 15 bases lay between the germline ends. From germline, CDR1 is KGHSH and CDR2 LQKENI.

The sample holds a few counts of this clonotype. V gene TRBV9 combines with J gene TRBJ1-5, with D possibly being TRBD1 (6 bases). The CDR3 runs to 12 residues. Germline CDR1 is SGDLS and CDR2 is YYNGEE. The DNA for the CDR3 is TGTGACAGGGTGGAGCGCAATCAGCCCCAGCATTTT. Protein product: CDRVERNQPQHF.

There are many counts of this clonotype. V is TRBV27 and J is TRBJ1-1; TRBD1 matches 12 bases. This CDR3 spans 14 amino acids. V lost 5 bases and J lost 7; bases outside the gene matches: 5. In germline, CDR1 is MNHEY, CDR2 SMNVEV (reference sequence). The CDR3 DNA sequence: TGTGCCAGCAGTACCCGGGACAGGGGGCTTGAAGCTTTCTTT. This codes for CASSTRDRGLEAFF.

This clonotype was seen once. The chain is built from TRBV4-3 and TRBJ2-6, with 8 bases lining up with TRBD1. CDR3 size: 19 residues. V was clipped by 0 bases and J by 1 base; unmatched bases: 8. Germline values: CDR1 LGHNA, CDR2 YSLEER. The CDR3 sequence: CASSQDGTGAWSGANVLTF. The DNA of the CDR3 is TGCGCCAGCAGCCAAGATGGGACAGGAGCTTGGTCTGGGGCCAACGTCCTGACTTTC.

The chain uses TRBV20-1 and TRBJ1-1; unclear D gene. The CDR3 runs 13 residues. V lost 5 bases and J 3 bases, leaving 13 bases between the germline ends. Germline lookup yields CDR1 DFQATT and CDR2 SNEGSKA (reference sequence). Here the CDR3 DNA reads TGCAGTGCTGGCGACGGCGGTTACACTGAAGCTTTCTTT. Amino acid sequence: CSAGDGGYTEAFF.

This clonotype has more than one count but fewer than ten. The chain is built from TRBV6-1 and TRBJ2-7; D gene unclear. From germline, CDR1 is MNHNS and CDR2 SASEGT. This CDR3 is built from 14 residues. Between the trimmed V and J ends, which lost 0 bases and 1 base, there was a span of 7 bases. This CDR3 is CASSEAGGSYEQYV. DNA of the CDR3: TGTGCCAGCAGTGAAGCGGGCGGATCCTACGAGCAGTACGTC.

This chain links TRBV20-1 with TRBJ1-6, with D uncertain. Trimming shortened V by 1 base and J by 9 bases, and 10 bases separated the two germline ends. The CDR3 totals 13 residues. Germline V gene sequence: CDR1 DFQATT, CDR2 SNEGSKA (reference sequence). CDR3 DNA: TGCAGTGCTAGAGTGGCAGGAGGTTCACCCCTCCACTTT. Its protein is CSARVAGGSPLHF.

This clonotype was seen a few times. The chain carries TRBV7-9 and TRBJ2-7; D is unclear. V was cut by 4 bases and J by 4 bases, with 11 bases left in between. The CDR3 has 13 residues. Germline loops: CDR1 SEHNR, CDR2 FQNEAQ (reference sequence). The CDR3 reads CASSSDRQYEQYV. The CDR3 DNA reads TGTGCCAGCAGCTCAGATAGGCAGTACGAGCAGTACGTC.

The rearrangement links TRBV9 to TRBJ2-2, with 10 positions matching TRBD1. The CDR3 contains 16 residues. The trim removed 0 bases at V and 6 bases at J, leaving 5 bases unmatched. Per germline, CDR1 SGDLS and CDR2 YYNGEE. The CDR3 DNA sequence: TGTGCCAGCAGCGTAGTTGCGACAGGGGGCTCCGGGGAGCTGTTTTTT. The encoded protein is CASSVVATGGSGELFF. Based on the CDR3 plus reference TRBV9 and TRBJ2-2, the full variable domain is DSGVTQTPKHLITATGQRVTLRCSPRSGDLSVYWYQQSLDQGLQFLIQYYNGEERAKGNILERFSAQQFPDLHSELNLSSLELGDSALYFCASSVVATGGSGELFFGEGSRLTVL.